This TCR beta chain stems from a study of cytomegalovirus exposure and HLA in healthy donors. The table came from immunoSEQ multiplex PCR; TCRdb's copy has only in-frame clones and leaves some out. The data show around 300,000 clones, with approximately 87% seen just once and about 0.85% held by the top ten. Of note for this clone: The antigen is unknown.

CDR3 length equals 16 residues. From germline, CDR1 is SGDLS and CDR2 YYNGEE. J lost 4 bases, V lost 3 bases, and 10 bases had no gene match. General study results and limits: First-cohort TCR clusters tended to co-occur in the roughly 130 validation repertoires, a later analysis found.

The sequenced sample was PBMCs. The receptor's source is a woman under 30 in good health and CMV-seronegative. The gene calls are TRBV9 and TRBJ2-1, with TRBD2 identical over 7 bases. The CDR3, as DNA: TGTGCCAGCAGCGGAAAACCGGGACTAACATACAATGAGCAGTTCTTC. Its translation: CASSGKPGLTYNEQFF.